This T cell receptor (beta chain) was recovered during a study of shared clonotypes between healthy human individuals. The V gene's germline CDR1 is MNHEY and CDR2 SMNVEV (reference sequence). V lost 0 bases and J 3 bases, leaving 9 bases between the germline ends. There are 14 residues in the CDR3. Clones were read by immunoSEQ multiplex PCR, and TCRdb kept only the in-frame ones, dropping some. The sample carries fewer than 700,000 clones, about 95% recorded once. Naivety among CD8 cells was defined by CD45RO negativity and positive CCR7 selection, thereby excluding terminally differentiated effector memory CD45RA+ cells.

The clonotype was recovered from a woman aged 30 to 39 in good health. The rearrangement joins TRBV27 to TRBJ2-7, with a possible D match to TRBD2 (6 bases). Specimen: naive CD8+ T cells sorted from blood. This CDR3 reads CASSLSRDFYEQYF. The CDR3 DNA follows: TGTGCCAGCAGTTTATCCCGGGACTTCTACGAGCAGTACTTC.